This TCR beta chain was sequenced for a study of neoadjuvant anti-PD-1 for oral cavity cancer. Study conclusions and caveats: Higher pretreatment blood Treg/Th17 ratios correlated with higher pretreatment blood and lower post-treatment tumor TCRbeta clonality.

Time point meaning: after neoadjuvant nivolumab, at surgical resection. The table came from immunoSEQ multiplex PCR; TCRdb's copy has only in-frame clones and leaves some out. The sample holds around 37,000 clones, more than 35% seen once. Turning to this clone: The antigen is undetermined.

The receptor was isolated from a person aged 40 to 85 with oral cavity squamous cell carcinoma. Sequenced here: tumor tissue, sampled after nivolumab (anti-PD-1) treatment.

CDR3: CASSEGLATQYF. The CDR3 DNA sequence: TGTGCCAGCAGCGAGGGTTTAGCTACGCAGTATTTT. The chain combines TRBV6-1 with TRBJ2-3; D perhaps matches TRBD2 (5 bases). The V end was cut by 6 bases, the J end by 8 bases, with 12 bases between. Germline lookup yields CDR1 MNHNS and CDR2 SASEGT. The CDR3 loop spans 12 amino acids.